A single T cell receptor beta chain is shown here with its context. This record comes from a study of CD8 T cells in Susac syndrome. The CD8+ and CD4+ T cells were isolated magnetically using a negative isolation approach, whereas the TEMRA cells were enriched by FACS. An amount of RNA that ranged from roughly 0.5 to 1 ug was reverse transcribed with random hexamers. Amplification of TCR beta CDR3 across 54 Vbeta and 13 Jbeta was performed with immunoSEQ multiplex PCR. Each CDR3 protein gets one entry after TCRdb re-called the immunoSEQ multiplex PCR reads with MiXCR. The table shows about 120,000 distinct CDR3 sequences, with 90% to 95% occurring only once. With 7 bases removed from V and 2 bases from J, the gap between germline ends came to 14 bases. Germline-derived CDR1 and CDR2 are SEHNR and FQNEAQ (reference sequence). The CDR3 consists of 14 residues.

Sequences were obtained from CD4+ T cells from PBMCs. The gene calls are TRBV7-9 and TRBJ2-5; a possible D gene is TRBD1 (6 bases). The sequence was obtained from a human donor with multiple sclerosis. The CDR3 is CASNPPRGQETQYF. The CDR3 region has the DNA TGTGCCAGCAACCCACCCAGGGGTCAAGAGACCCAGTACTTC.